This T cell receptor (beta chain) stems from a study of graft-versus-host responses after intestinal transplantation. Study overall: Tacrolimus plus steroids were given to all recipients for about 3 years, preceded by anti-thymocyte globulin induction. Study-level points and caveats: Elevated graft-versus-host to host-versus-graft clonal ratios in allografts were recorded for patients with graft-donor T cell macrochimerism. Early declines in HvG clones that occurred post-transplant were associated with peak circulating GvH clone levels. GvH clones occurred in recipient marrow; some first appeared in ileum or blood.

Method: immunoSEQ multiplex PCR; TCRdb's copy keeps in-frame clones and lacks some. The data contain approximately 88,000 clones, 94% of them singletons. As to this clone: The target antigen is unknown.

There are 18 residues in the CDR3. Germline V gives CDR1 LGHNA, CDR2 YNFKEQ. The V and J ends lost 0 bases and 0 bases, in that order; junction bases with no gene match: 4. The TCR was taken from a human donor who was the organ donor for an intestinal transplant. The chain employs TRBV4-2 and TRBJ2-3; the match to TRBD2 covers 12 bases. The sequenced sample was unstimulated CD4+ T cells sorted from spleen or lymph node cells, obtained before transplant. The CDR3 loop is CASSQEGLAGPSTDTQYF. CDR3 nucleotide sequence: TGTGCCAGCAGCCAAGAGGGACTAGCGGGCCCTAGCACAGATACGCAGTATTTT.